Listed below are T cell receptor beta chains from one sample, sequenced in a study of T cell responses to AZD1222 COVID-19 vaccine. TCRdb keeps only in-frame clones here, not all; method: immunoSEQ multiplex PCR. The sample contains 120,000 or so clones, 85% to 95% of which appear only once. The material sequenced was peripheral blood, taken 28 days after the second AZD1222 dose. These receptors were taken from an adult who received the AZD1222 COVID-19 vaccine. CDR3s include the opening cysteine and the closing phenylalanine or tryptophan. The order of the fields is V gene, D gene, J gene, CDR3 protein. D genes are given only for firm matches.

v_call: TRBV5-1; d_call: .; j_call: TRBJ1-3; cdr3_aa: CASSLRGLLGNTIYF
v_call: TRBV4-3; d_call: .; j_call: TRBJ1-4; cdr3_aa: CASSQWQVNEKLFF
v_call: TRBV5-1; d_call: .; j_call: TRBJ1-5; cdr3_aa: CASSEQGGQPQHF
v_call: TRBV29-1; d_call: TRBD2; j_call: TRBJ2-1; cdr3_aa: CSVARLAVTYNEQFF
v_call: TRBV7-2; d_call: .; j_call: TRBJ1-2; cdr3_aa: CASSFVQGSLGGYTF
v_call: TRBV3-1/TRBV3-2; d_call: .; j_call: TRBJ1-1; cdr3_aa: CASSQVQRCTEAFF
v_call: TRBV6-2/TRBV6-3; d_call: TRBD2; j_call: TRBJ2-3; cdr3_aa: CASSLAGVTDTQYF
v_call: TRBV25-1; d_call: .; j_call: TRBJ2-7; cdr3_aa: CASTNPQGGDPYEQYF
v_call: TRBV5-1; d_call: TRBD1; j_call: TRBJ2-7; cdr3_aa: CASKGTGATFEQYF
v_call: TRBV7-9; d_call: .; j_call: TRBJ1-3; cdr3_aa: CASSPSGSTGRSGNTIYF
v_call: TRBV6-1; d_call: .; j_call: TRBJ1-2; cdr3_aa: CASSEQSENYGYTF
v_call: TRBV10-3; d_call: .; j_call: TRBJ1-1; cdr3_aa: CAISRGNTEAFF
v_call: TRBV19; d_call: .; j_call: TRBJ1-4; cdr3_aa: CASRPNEGATNEKLFF
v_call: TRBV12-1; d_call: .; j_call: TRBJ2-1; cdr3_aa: CANIAGLISSYNEQFF
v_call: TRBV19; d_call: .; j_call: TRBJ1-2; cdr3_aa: CASSIVSGNYGYTF
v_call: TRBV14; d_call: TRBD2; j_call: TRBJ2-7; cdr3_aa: CASSQNGRPAYF
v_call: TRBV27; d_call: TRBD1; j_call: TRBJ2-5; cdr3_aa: CASGTGGETQYF
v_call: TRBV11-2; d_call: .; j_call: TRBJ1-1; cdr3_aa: CASSLEWNTEAFF
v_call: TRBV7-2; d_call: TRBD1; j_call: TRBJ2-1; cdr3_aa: CASSLGQGRVDNEQFF
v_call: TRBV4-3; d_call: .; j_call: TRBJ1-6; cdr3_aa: CASSQQLDSGNSPLHF
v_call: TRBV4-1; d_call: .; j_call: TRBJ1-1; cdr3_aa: CASSQEGNSEAFF
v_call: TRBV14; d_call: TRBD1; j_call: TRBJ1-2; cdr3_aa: CASSRGTDYGYTF
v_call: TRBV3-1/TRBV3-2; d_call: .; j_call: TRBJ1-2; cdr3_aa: CASSTRQAGYGYTF
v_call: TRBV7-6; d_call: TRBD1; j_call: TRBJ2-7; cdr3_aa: CASSRGTGGVYEQYF
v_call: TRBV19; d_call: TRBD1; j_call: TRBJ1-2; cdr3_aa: CASSMGTAYGYTF
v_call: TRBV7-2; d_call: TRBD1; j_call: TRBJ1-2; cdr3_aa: CASSRDRYGYTF
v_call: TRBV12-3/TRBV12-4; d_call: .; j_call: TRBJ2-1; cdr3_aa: CASSPPANEQFF
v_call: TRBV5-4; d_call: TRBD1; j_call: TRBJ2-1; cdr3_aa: CASSSGQDYNEQFF
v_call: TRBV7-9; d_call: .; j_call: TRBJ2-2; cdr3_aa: CASSLDQRVFF
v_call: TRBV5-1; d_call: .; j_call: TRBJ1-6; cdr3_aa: CASRREGGHSPLHF
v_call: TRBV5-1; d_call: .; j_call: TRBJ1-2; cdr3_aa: CASRPDLYGYTF
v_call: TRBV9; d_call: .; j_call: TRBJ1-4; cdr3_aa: CASSSRPGGANEKLFF
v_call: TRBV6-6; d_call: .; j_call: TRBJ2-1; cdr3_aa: CASNSITNGYNEQFF
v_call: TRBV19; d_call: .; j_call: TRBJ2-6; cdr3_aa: CASSMAGANVLTF
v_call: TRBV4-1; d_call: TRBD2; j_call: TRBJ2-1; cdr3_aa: CASSQIGTTLYNEQFF
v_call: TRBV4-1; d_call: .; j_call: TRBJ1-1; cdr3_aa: CASSQPRGTEAFF
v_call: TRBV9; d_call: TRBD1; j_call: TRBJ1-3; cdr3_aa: CASSASPGQDSGNTIYF
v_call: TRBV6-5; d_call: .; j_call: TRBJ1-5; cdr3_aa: CASRPTGTNQPQHF
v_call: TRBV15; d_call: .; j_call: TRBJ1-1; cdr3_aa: CATSRDHGVNTEAFF
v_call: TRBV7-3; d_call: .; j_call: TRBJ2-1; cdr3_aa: CASSLILGGEQFF
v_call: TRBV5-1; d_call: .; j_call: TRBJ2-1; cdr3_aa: CASSLEHSYNEQFF
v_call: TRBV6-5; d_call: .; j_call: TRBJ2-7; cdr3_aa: CASSSNGPREQYF
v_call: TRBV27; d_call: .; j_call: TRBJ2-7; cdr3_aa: CASSLGGRYEQYF
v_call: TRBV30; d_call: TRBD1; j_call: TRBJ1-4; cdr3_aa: CAWTRDRKPNEKLFF
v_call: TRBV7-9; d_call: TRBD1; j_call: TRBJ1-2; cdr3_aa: CASSSRTGENYGYTF
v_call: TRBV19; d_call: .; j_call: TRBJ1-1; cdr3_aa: CASSPAAPTGKNTEAFF
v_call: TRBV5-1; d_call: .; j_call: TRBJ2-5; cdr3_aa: CASRGGTETQYF
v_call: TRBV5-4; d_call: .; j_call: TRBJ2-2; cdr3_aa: CASRAEGNTGELFF
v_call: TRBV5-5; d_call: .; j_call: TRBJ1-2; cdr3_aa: CASSLSPSGSTNYGYTF
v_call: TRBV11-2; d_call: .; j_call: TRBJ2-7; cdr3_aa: CASRLGMRSYEQYF
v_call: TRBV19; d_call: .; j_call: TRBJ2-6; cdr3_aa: CASSIDPGANVLTF
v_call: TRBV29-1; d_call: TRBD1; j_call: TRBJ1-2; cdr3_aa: CSVELRDRDGYTF
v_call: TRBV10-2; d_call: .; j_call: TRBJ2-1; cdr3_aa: CASSELGGGGDSYNEQFF
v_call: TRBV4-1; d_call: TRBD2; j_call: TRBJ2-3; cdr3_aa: CASSLTSGSTDTQYF
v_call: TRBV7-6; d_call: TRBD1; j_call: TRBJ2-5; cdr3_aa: CASSLEAAGGQETQYF
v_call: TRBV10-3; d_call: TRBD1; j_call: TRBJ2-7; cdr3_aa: CAIRLQGDLYEQYF
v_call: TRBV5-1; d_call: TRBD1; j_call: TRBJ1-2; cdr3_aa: CASSLAEGAGGYTF